The 28 T cell receptor beta chains below all came from one sample that was sequenced in a study of cytomegalovirus exposure and HLA in healthy donors. Primers: 60 Vbeta forward and 13 Jbeta reverse. Using immunoSEQ multiplex PCR, the repertoire was profiled, and TCRdb retains in-frame clones only, with some absent. The sample holds approximately 140,000 clones, under 75% seen once. The sample consisted of PBMCs. These TCRs come from a woman aged 55-70 years in good health and CMV-seropositive.

This clone was recorded many times. V is TRBV5-5 and J is TRBJ1-1; D not certain. Trimming removed 5 bases at V and 1 base at J, with 12 bases between. Germline V gene sequence: CDR1 SGHKS, CDR2 YYEKEE (reference sequence). CDR3 size: 14 residues. This chain's CDR3 is CASSRPGSNTEAFF. CDR3 coding DNA: TGTGCCAGCAGTCGCCCGGGGTCGAACACTGAAGCTTTCTTT.

A few counts support this clone. This chain links TRBV5-4 with TRBJ1-1; 7 bases are a match to TRBD1. The CDR3 covers 17 residues. Trimming at V came to 4 bases and at J to 1 base, leaving 13 bases not matched to a gene. The germline gives CDR1 SGHNT, CDR2 YYREEE (reference sequence). The CDR3 sequence is CASSVGQLFLQNTEAFF. The CDR3 region has the DNA TGTGCCAGCAGCGTGGGACAGTTGTTTCTCCAGAACACTGAAGCTTTCTTT.

The V and J genes are TRBV11-2 and TRBJ2-1, with 7 nucleotides matching TRBD1. The length of the CDR3 is 16 residues. Germline V lookup: CDR1 SGHAT, CDR2 FQNNGV. J was trimmed by 0 bases and V by 1 base; bases with no gene match: 3. The CDR3 bases are TGTGCCAGCAGCTTAGTTCCAGGGGGCTCCTACAATGAGCAGTTCTTC. It yields the protein CASSLVPGGSYNEQFF. The entire variable domain, with the rest obtained from reference TRBV11-2 and TRBJ2-1, is as follows: EAGVAQSPRYKIIEKRQSVAFWCNPISGHATLYWYQQILGQGPKLLIQFQNNGVVDDSQLPKDRFSAERLKGVDSTLKIQPAKLEDSAVYLCASSLVPGGSYNEQFFGPGTRLTVL.

The genes are TRBV6-6 and TRBJ2-2, with TRBD2 matching 10 bases. The germline V gene has CDR1 MNHNY and CDR2 SVGAGI (reference sequence). The ends lost 7 bases at V and 4 bases at J; junction bases unmatched: 3. The CDR3 loop spans 14 amino acids. CDR3 DNA: TGTGCCAGCATCAAGCGGGAGGGCACCGGGGAGCTGTTTTTT. Translated: CASIKREGTGELFF.

This sequence joins TRBV6-5 and TRBJ2-7; possible D gene TRBD2, 6 bases. Trimming took 10 bases from V and 1 from J, leaving 8 bases between them. CDR1 is MNHEY and CDR2 is SVGAGI in the germline V gene. CDR3 length: 11 residues. CDR3 amino acids: CATGTSYEQYF. CDR3 coding DNA: TGTGCCACCGGGACTTCCTACGAGCAGTACTTC.

A single count supports this clone. The chain couples TRBV5-1 to TRBJ2-7, with 15 bases lining up with TRBD2. Germline CDR1 and CDR2: SGHRS and YFSETQ. The CDR3 runs to 16 residues. J lost 7 bases, V lost 3 bases, and 8 bases had no gene match. The DNA of the CDR3 is TGCGCCAGCAGCTCCGGACTAGCGGGAGGGCCGCGAGAGCAGTACTTC. It specifies CASSSGLAGGPREQYF.

This clone has just one count. V usage is TRBV29-1 and J usage is TRBJ2-2; 9 bases agree with TRBD2. V shed 6 bases, J shed 4 bases, and the junction held 6 bases outside the gene matches. Germline V gives CDR1 SQVTM, CDR2 ANQGSEA. This CDR3 is built from 14 residues. CDR3 residues: CSVASGMSTGELFF. The CDR3 DNA reads TGCAGCGTGGCTAGCGGGATGAGCACCGGGGAGCTGTTTTTT.

The chain has TRBV6-6 and TRBJ2-7; D call uncertain. V dropped 7 bases and J dropped 0 bases, with 19 bases sitting between them. The V gene's germline CDR1 is MNHNY and CDR2 SVGAGI (reference sequence). The CDR3 is made up of 16 amino acids. CDR3 nucleotides: TGTGCCAGCACTTCGATTCGCCAGGCTGTCTCCTACGAGCAGTACTTC. Amino acids: CASTSIRQAVSYEQYF.

In regard to this clone: Germline is not matched at one junction end, which may reflect a read error. The DNA for the CDR3 is TGTGCCAGCAGTGAAGCCCCCCGGGGTGAGACCTCAATCTTC. Its translation: CASSEAPRGETSIF. The J gene is TRBJ2-1, the V gene TRBV6-1, with a weak D call TRBD2 (5 bases). The germline CDR1 and CDR2 sequences are MNHNS and SASEGT. The CDR3 runs to 14 residues.

The rearrangement links TRBV2 to TRBJ2-3; D unresolved. V lost 2 bases and J 4 bases, leaving 10 bases between the germline ends. The CDR3 spans 14 residues. Germline V lookup: CDR1 SNHLY, CDR2 FYNNEI. The CDR3 protein is CASSESRVADTQYF. As DNA, the CDR3 is TGTGCCAGCAGTGAATCCCGGGTAGCAGATACGCAGTATTTT.

This sequence joins TRBV9 and TRBJ2-1, with TRBD1 identical over 7 bases. The CDR3 extends over 15 amino acids. V dropped 0 bases and J dropped 3; count of bases not matched to a gene: 3. Germline-derived CDR1 and CDR2 are SGDLS and YYNGEE. CDR3 region: CASSVVGDSYNEQFF. The CDR3 nucleotides are TGTGCCAGCAGCGTAGTAGGGGACAGCTACAATGAGCAGTTCTTC.

This clone showed up just once. The same CDR3 can be traced to other DNA sequences in this sample. This chain connects TRBV5-1 to TRBJ1-4; 7 bases agree with TRBD1. Germline CDR1 and CDR2: SGHRS and YFSETQ. V trimming: 5 bases; J trimming: 2 bases; junction bases outside the gene matches: 6. The CDR3 runs to 15 residues. CDR3 bases: TGCGCCAGCAGTACCTCAGGGGGGACTAATGAAAAACTGTTTTTT. This codes for CASSTSGGTNEKLFF. Drawing the rest from reference TRBV5-1 and TRBJ1-4, the complete variable domain is KAGVTQTPRYLIKTRGQQVTLSCSPISGHRSVSWYQQTPGQGLQFLFEYFSETQRNKGNFPGRFSGRQFSNSRSEMNVSTLELGDSALYLCASSTSGGTNEKLFFGSGTQLSVL.

V usage is TRBV9 and J usage is TRBJ2-7; 7 nucleotides agree with TRBD1. The CDR3 contains 15 residues. Germline CDR1 and CDR2: SGDLS and YYNGEE. The V and J ends lost 4 bases and 5 bases, in that order; junction bases with no gene match: 12. CDR3 nucleotide sequence: TGTGCCAGCAGCCCGCGACAGGGTCTGGTCCACGAGCAGTACTTC. Protein product: CASSPRQGLVHEQYF.

This chain connects TRBV5-1 to TRBJ2-1; TRBD2 aligns across 14 bases. CDR3 length: 16 residues. V dropped 0 bases and J dropped 10; count of bases not matched to a gene: 6. Germline CDR1 SGHRS, CDR2 YFSETQ. This CDR3 is CASSLDGLAGGTEQFF. CDR3 bases: TGCGCCAGCAGCTTGGACGGACTAGCGGGAGGAACGGAGCAGTTCTTC.

The chain has TRBV5-1 and TRBJ2-5; 10 nucleotides align to TRBD2. V gave up 3 bases and J gave up 0 bases; unmatched junction bases: 8. CDR3 length: 17 amino acids. CDR1 and CDR2 (germline): SGHRS, YFSETQ. The CDR3 bases are TGCGCCAGCAGCTCGGGACTAGCGACGGTGTACCAAGAGACCCAGTACTTC. This sequence encodes CASSSGLATVYQETQYF.

The chain has TRBV10-3 and TRBJ2-5, with no clear D. The germline V gene encodes CDR1 ENHRY and CDR2 SYGVKD. The CDR3 is made up of 16 amino acids. V lost 6 bases to trimming and J lost 0 bases, with 17 bases between them. The CDR3 DNA sequence: TGTGCCATCAGCGATAGCAGACGGAACAACCAAGAGACCCAGTACTTC. It yields the protein CAISDSRRNNQETQYF.

V and J are TRBV6-6 and TRBJ2-3; 12 bases match TRBD2. V trimming: 10 bases; J trimming: 3 bases; junction bases outside the gene matches: 11. In germline, CDR1 is MNHNY, CDR2 SVGAGI (reference sequence). CDR3 length equals 16 residues. For the CDR3, the DNA is TGTGCCACCCGGCTAGCGGGAGGGCCTTGGACAGATACGCAGTATTTT. It yields the protein CATRLAGGPWTDTQYF.

For this clone: The sample has other DNA sequences that encode this CDR3 too. V usage is TRBV30 and J usage is TRBJ2-1; 8 bases are shared with TRBD2. The CDR3 totals 14 residues. The ends lost 2 bases at V and 9 bases at J; junction bases unmatched: 9. Germline V gene data show CDR1 as GTSNPN and CDR2 as SVGIG (reference sequence). The CDR3 reads CAWSRSSGLREQFF. The CDR3 DNA is TGTGCCTGGAGTCGGTCTAGCGGGTTGCGTGAGCAGTTCTTC.

The V and J genes are TRBV4-1 and TRBJ2-7, with 9 bases fitting TRBD1. The CDR3 spans 14 residues. V shed 5 bases and J 6 bases; nucleotides not matched to a gene: 8. Germline CDR1 MGHRA, CDR2 YSYEKL. The CDR3 DNA sequence: TGCGCCAGCAGCTGGGACAGGGTTGCTAGCGAGCAGTACTTC. Translation gives CASSWDRVASEQYF.

V is TRBV18 and J is TRBJ2-3, with 7 bases aligning to TRBD1. This CDR3 is built from 15 residues. Germline lookup yields CDR1 KGHSH and CDR2 LQKENI. V trimming: 4 bases; J trimming: 1 base; junction bases outside the gene matches: 5. This CDR3 is CASSHSGQGTDTQYF. Written as DNA, the CDR3 is TGTGCCAGCTCACACAGCGGACAGGGCACAGATACGCAGTATTTT.

The chain recombines TRBV5-4 with TRBJ2-1; D is possibly TRBD2 (6 bases). The CDR3 has 15 residues. V was trimmed by 2 bases and J by 4 bases, leaving 13 bases between them. Germline V gene lookup returns CDR1 SGHNT and CDR2 YYREEE (reference sequence). CDR3 residues: CASSLGAGPYNEQFF. The DNA for the CDR3 is TGTGCCAGCAGCTTAGGCGCGGGGCCTTACAATGAGCAGTTCTTC.

J is TRBJ2-5 and V is TRBV4-3, with no clear D. V shed 1 base and J shed 2 bases, with 5 bases lying between them. This CDR3 is built from 13 residues. CDR1 is LGHNA, CDR2 YSLEER, per germline. CDR3: CASSQVHQETQYF. Written as DNA, the CDR3 is TGCGCCAGCAGCCAAGTTCATCAAGAGACCCAGTACTTC.

The chain's CDR3 is CASSLSKSYNEQFF. The CDR3 DNA reads as TGTGCCAGCAGCTTGAGCAAATCCTACAATGAGCAGTTCTTC. This rearrangement joins TRBV5-5 to TRBJ2-1; D is uncertain. V was trimmed by 1 base and J by 1 base, leaving 6 bases between them. Germline V gene sequence: CDR1 SGHKS, CDR2 YYEKEE (reference sequence). The CDR3 contains 14 residues. The entire variable domain, with the rest obtained from reference TRBV5-5 and TRBJ2-1, is as follows: DAGVTQSPTHLIKTRGQQVTLRCSPISGHKSVSWYQQVLGQGPQFIFQYYEKEERGRGNFPDRFSARQFPNYSSELNVNALLLGDSALYLCASSLSKSYNEQFFGPGTRLTVL.

The rearrangement links TRBV5-1 to TRBJ2-3; TRBD1 matches 9 bases. This CDR3 contains 17 residues. Trimming removed 3 bases from V and 3 bases from J; junction bases left unmatched: 11. Looked up from germline, CDR1 is SGHRS and CDR2 is YFSETQ. CDR3 DNA: TGCGCCAGCAGCTGGGGACCCAGACAGGGGGGGACAGATACGCAGTATTTT. Amino acid sequence: CASSWGPRQGGTDTQYF.

J is TRBJ2-7 and V is TRBV19, with 14 bases fitting TRBD2. The CDR3 length is 17 residues. V was pared by 1 base and J by 3 bases, with 5 bases of the junction left unmatched. The germline gives CDR1 LNHDA, CDR2 SQIVND (reference sequence). The CDR3 here is CASSIGSGLAGGYEQYF. CDR3 DNA sequence: TGTGCCAGTAGTATAGGTAGCGGACTAGCGGGAGGCTACGAGCAGTACTTC.

The chain couples TRBV29-1 to TRBJ1-1, with 7 bases fitting TRBD1. CDR1 is SQVTM and CDR2 is ANQGSEA in the germline V gene. The length of the CDR3 is 12 residues. The junction had 9 bases not matched to a gene; V was cut back by 2 bases and J by 12 bases. CDR3 in DNA: TGCAGCGTTGAACTTGGAACAGGGGAAACTTTCTTT. Encoded protein: CSVELGTGETFF.

The chain joins TRBV15 to TRBJ2-5; TRBD2 matches at 15 bases. With V trimmed by 4 bases and J by 4 bases, 13 bases remained unmatched. Germline CDR1 reads LNHNV; CDR2 reads YYDKDF (reference sequence). CDR3 length equals 19 residues. The CDR3: CATSNPGLAGGAFRETQYF. CDR3 sequence (DNA): TGTGCCACCAGCAATCCGGGACTAGCGGGAGGAGCCTTTAGAGAGACCCAGTACTTC.

The gene calls are TRBV28 and TRBJ2-1; D perhaps matches TRBD2 (5 bases). In germline, CDR1 is MDHEN, CDR2 SYDVKM. CDR3 length: 13 amino acids. V was pared by 4 bases and J by 3 bases, with 7 bases between. In DNA form, the CDR3 reads TGTGCCAGCAGTTCGGGATTCTACAATGAGCAGTTCTTC. This gives the protein CASSSGFYNEQFF. Drawing the rest from reference TRBV28 and TRBJ2-1, the complete variable domain is DVKVTQSSRYLVKRTGEKVFLECVQDMDHENMFWYRQDPGLGLRLIYFSYDVKMKEKGDIPEGYSVSREKKERFSLILESASTNQTSMYLCASSSGFYNEQFFGPGTRLTVL.